This passage covers 14 T cell receptor beta chains from one sample sequenced in a study of tumor and adjacent non-tumor tissue in lung cancer. This sample's RNA came from whole unsorted tissue. Distant lung tissue was collected more than 3 cm away from the tumor edge. TCRbeta libraries were built with three rounds of nested PCR, modified from ARM-PCR. A single record per CDR3 protein comes from TCRdb applying MiXCR to the multiplex PCR reads. Found here are about 100,000 distinct CDR3 sequences, more than 55% of them singletons; the top ten hold roughly 18%. Sequenced: distant non-tumor lung tissue. The receptors derive from a man aged 25-45 years with non-small cell lung cancer.

This clonotype was picked up a small number of times. This may stem from a read error, because a much larger clone lies one nucleotide away. Since no conserved phenylalanine or tryptophan closes the CDR3, a read error is the likely cause. This rearrangement joins TRBV6-6 to TRBJ2-1; no reliable D call. From germline, CDR1 is MNHNY and CDR2 SVGAGI (reference sequence). CDR3 length equals 12 residues. V lost 4 bases, J lost 7 bases, and 8 bases lay in between. The CDR3 spells CASSSTANEQFL. In nucleotides, the CDR3 is TGTGCCAGCAGTTCCACCGCGAATGAGCAGTTCTTA.

As to this clonotype: One end of the junction varies from germline; a read error may be responsible. The chain combines TRBV12-5 with TRBJ2-1; 9 nucleotides align to TRBD1. This CDR3 is 14 amino acids long. The germline CDR1 and CDR2 sequences are LGHNT and FRNRAP. CDR3 in amino acids: CASATGTGPYEQFF. The CDR3 DNA is TGTGCTAGTGCTACCGGGACAGGGCCCTATGAGCAATTCTTC.

This clonotype was seen repeatedly, ten times or more. The CDR3 loop reads CSARVKQGNNEQFF. In nucleotides, the CDR3 is TGCAGTGCTAGAGTTAAGCAGGGAAACAATGAGCAGTTCTTC. V and J are TRBV20-1 and TRBJ2-1; a weak D match, TRBD1 (5 bases). This CDR3 region has 14 residues. Germline CDR1 is DFQATT and CDR2 is SNEGSKA (reference sequence). Deletions cut 1 base from V and 5 bases from J, with 12 bases between.

Concerning this clonotype: One end of the junction fails to match germline, which may point to a read error. The genes are TRBV11-1 and TRBJ2-4, with D perhaps TRBD1 (5 bases). CDR1 and CDR2 from the germline V gene are SGHAT and FQDESV (reference sequence). The CDR3 consists of 16 residues. The CDR3 spells CTSTRSGRATENIQYF. For the CDR3, the DNA is TGTACCAGCACCCGCTCAGGCAGGGCGACCGAAAACATTCAGTACTTC.

Points on this clonotype: Mismatch with germline at one junction end may stem from a read error. The rearrangement joins TRBV11-2 to TRBJ1-4; D unclear. The germline V gene encodes CDR1 SGHAT and CDR2 FQNNGV. CDR3 length: 16 residues. The CDR3 nucleotides are TGTGCCAGCAGTTTAGGATCTTGGAACAGTAATGAAAAACTGTTTTTT. The encoded protein is CASSLGSWNSNEKLFF.

Concerning this clonotype itself: Here the CDR3 omits its conserved ending phenylalanine or tryptophan, so a read error is the likely source. The chain joins TRBV29-1 to TRBJ2-3; TRBD2 aligns across 11 bases. This CDR3 is built from 15 residues. Looked up from germline, CDR1 is SQVTM and CDR2 is ANQGSEA. The CDR3 region is CSGRLAGGFTDTQYY. The CDR3 DNA is TGCAGCGGGCGCCTAGCGGGGGGCTTCACAGATACACAGTATTAT.

In this sample, this clonotype turned up many times. This chain links TRBV20-1 with TRBJ2-3, with 9 bases fitting TRBD1. V lost 6 bases and J lost 3; bases outside the gene matches: 4. CDR3 length equals 13 residues. The V gene's germline CDR1 is DFQATT and CDR2 SNEGSKA (reference sequence). CDR3 sequence: CSATGQGTDTQYF. CDR3 coding DNA: TGCAGTGCCACGGGACAGGGAACAGATACGCAGTATTTT.

The J gene is TRBJ2-2, the V gene TRBV20-1, with D maybe TRBD1 (6 bases). Germline V gene lookup returns CDR1 DFQATT and CDR2 SNEGSKA (reference sequence). The CDR3 is 15 amino acids. The V gene lost 6 bases and the J gene lost 6 bases, with 20 bases spanning the gap. CDR3 in amino acids: CSAPRQEGNAGELFF. The CDR3 DNA follows: TGCAGTGCCCCTAGACAGGAAGGAAACGCCGGGGAGCTGTTTTTT.

The chain recombines TRBV29-1 with TRBJ2-7, with D possibly being TRBD1 (5 bases). The germline CDR1 and CDR2 sequences are SQVTM and ANQGSEA. This CDR3 is built from 14 residues. In DNA, the CDR3 is TGCAGTGTTAATACCAGGACACCCGACTACGAGCAGTACTTC. Residues: CSVNTRTPDYEQYF.

For this clonotype: The junction does not match germline at one end; this may be a read error. V and J are TRBV4-1 and TRBJ2-7, with D tentatively TRBD2 (5 bases). There are 16 residues in the CDR3. CDR1 and CDR2 (germline): MGHRA, YSYEKL. The CDR3 coding sequence is TGTACCAGCAGCCAAGATGAGACGGGAAGTACGTACGAGCAGTACTTC. This codes for CTSSQDETGSTYEQYF.

This clonotype has a handful of counts. This may be a read error: a much more frequent sequence differs by one nucleotide. The J gene is TRBJ1-2, the V gene TRBV6-5; no clear D gene. The CDR3 contains 13 residues. CDR1 is MNHEY and CDR2 is SVGAGI in the germline V gene. The CDR3 loop is CTSSYSKSYGYTF. CDR3 sequence (DNA): TGTACCAGCAGTTACTCGAAAAGCTATGGCTACACCTTC.

Only one count was recorded for this clonotype. A read error may produce the germline difference seen at one junction end. The chain carries TRBV29-1 and TRBJ2-1; TRBD2 might be the D (6 bases). Germline CDR1 SQVTM, CDR2 ANQGSEA. The CDR3 runs 14 residues. The CDR3 sequence: CSVEETSSYNEQFF. In DNA form, the CDR3 reads TGCAGTGTTGAAGAGACTAGCTCCTACAATGAGCAGTTCTTC.

Remarks on this clonotype: With a much larger clone just one base away, this may be a read error. The V and J genes are TRBV12-3 or TRBV12-4 and TRBJ1-6, with D maybe TRBD1 (6 bases). This CDR3 is built from 15 residues. The ends were cut back, 6 bases at V and 8 bases at J, with 17 bases in the middle. The CDR3 DNA is TGTGCCAGCAGAAACCAGGGGCCTCATGATTCACCCCTCCACTTT. Translation: CASRNQGPHDSPLHF.

This clonotype was seen only once. V usage is TRBV11-2 and J usage is TRBJ2-1; D might be TRBD2 (6 bases). Germline loops: CDR1 SGHAT, CDR2 FQNNGV. The CDR3 consists of 15 residues. V was shortened by 5 bases and J by 7 bases, with 18 bases between the two germline ends. The CDR3 sequence: CASSRYGSSENEQFF. Written as DNA, the CDR3 is TGTGCCAGCAGCCGGTACGGGAGTTCTGAGAATGAGCAGTTCTTC.